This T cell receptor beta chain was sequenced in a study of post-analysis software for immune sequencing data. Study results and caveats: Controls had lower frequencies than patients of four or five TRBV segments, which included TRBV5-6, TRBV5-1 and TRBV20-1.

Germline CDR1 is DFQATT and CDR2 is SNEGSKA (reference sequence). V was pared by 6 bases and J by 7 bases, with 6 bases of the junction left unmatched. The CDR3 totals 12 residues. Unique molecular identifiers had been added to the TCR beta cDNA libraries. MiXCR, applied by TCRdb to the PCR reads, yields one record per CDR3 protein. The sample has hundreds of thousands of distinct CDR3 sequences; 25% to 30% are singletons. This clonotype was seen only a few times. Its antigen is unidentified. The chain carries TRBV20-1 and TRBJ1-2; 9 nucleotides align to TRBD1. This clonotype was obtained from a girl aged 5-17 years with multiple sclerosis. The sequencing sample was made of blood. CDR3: CSAPQGAVGYTF. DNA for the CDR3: TGCAGTGCACCACAGGGGGCTGTTGGCTACACCTTC.